This TCR beta chain was identified during a study of blood T cells in healthy people across ages. Regarding the study as a whole: Diversity estimates from one million T cells were considered underestimates. Measured against age, TCR beta diversity per million T cells decreased in a roughly linear manner. The long-lived group displayed more naive CD4+ cells, plus higher diversity, than the aged donors did.

Total RNA was extracted at no less than 6 micrograms per sample. Primers used in a second PCR of roughly 6 to 11 cycles were a sample-barcoded 5' primer and a J-beta primer mix. Each CDR3 protein gets one entry after TCRdb re-called the 5' RACE reads with MiXCR. The sample shows about 1.5 million distinct CDR3 sequences, roughly 43% of them seen only once. From germline, CDR1 is MDHEN and CDR2 SYDVKM. This CDR3 comprises 11 residues. The V end was cut by 10 bases, the J end by 7 bases, with 11 bases between. Worth noting for this clonotype: Its matching antigen is unknown.

This clonotype was sampled from a woman younger than 30 in good health. The rearrangement links TRBV28 to TRBJ2-1, with D unresolved. Sequenced input: blood. The CDR3 protein is CATVGNNEQFF. The DNA of the CDR3 is TGTGCCACCGTGGGCAATAATGAGCAGTTCTTC.